Described below is a single T cell receptor (beta chain) sequence and its context. The antigen remains unidentified. RNA was isolated and reverse transcribed to cDNA, the sequencing template. Generated by immunoSEQ multiplex PCR, the TCRdb table keeps only in-frame clones and is missing some. Of some 200,000 clones in the sample, 45% to 70% were seen once. Researchers picked out CD4+ and CD8+ T cells from PBMCs by sorting. The data belong to a study of CD8+ T cells in alopecia areata. The CDR3 extends over 12 amino acids. Looked up from germline, CDR1 is SGHDT and CDR2 is YYEEEE. V lost 1 base and J lost 3, with 4 bases in between. Findings and limits, study-wide: Scalp samples also yield sequences from resident alphabeta T cells of normal skin. Normal scalp had lower clonality than lesional scalp, with alopecia totalis/universalis lesions showing this most strongly.

This chain uses TRBV5-6 with TRBJ1-2, with D unresolved. The source is a human donor in good health. Sequencing was carried out using CD8+ T cells sorted from blood. The CDR3 protein is CASSLIDYGYTF. As DNA, the CDR3 is TGTGCCAGCAGCTTGATAGACTATGGCTACACCTTC.